This TCR beta chain came from a study of beta chain features in type 1 diabetes. Background on the study: On cell yields, gender and age, patients and healthy donors were similar. Regarding the study as a whole: For Type 1 diabetes patients, all four CD4+ subsets carried TCRB CDR3s that were moderately but significantly shorter.

V gave up 5 bases and J gave up 0 bases, with 11 bases separating them. This CDR3 is built from 15 residues. The germline V gene has CDR1 SGHTA and CDR2 FQGNSA. The authors reverse transcribed all of the isolated RNA, so sequencing captured expressed TCRB transcripts. Measured with immunoSEQ multiplex PCR; TCRdb has only the in-frame clones, and not every one. In the table there are hundreds of thousands of clones, about 32% of which are singletons. With respect to this clone: What it binds is not known.

Specimen: naive CD4+ T cells from blood. The receptor was derived from a man aged 18 to 29 in good health. This chain connects TRBV7-2 to TRBJ2-1; D unresolved. The DNA of the CDR3 is TGTGCCAGCAGCCCATCGACGGTCTCCTACAATGAGCAGTTCTTC. Its protein is CASSPSTVSYNEQFF.